This entry concerns a single T cell receptor (beta chain). Its target is unknown. The sample belongs to a study of T cell responses to AZD1222 COVID-19 vaccine. General study findings and limits: CD4 TCRs associated with vaccination spanned spike, dominating at 160-218 and 743-854. Females made up more of the donors, who were largely white British, and clonal diversity may have come out too low. An increase in Spike-specific TCR breadth and depth was observed after two AZD1222 doses.

V dropped 5 bases and J dropped 5 bases, with 18 bases sitting between them. The CDR3 runs 15 residues. Germline V gene sequence: CDR1 SEHNR, CDR2 FQNEAQ (reference sequence). Second doses were pooled across both intervals (about 4 or about 12 weeks). TCRdb keeps only in-frame clones here, not all; method: immunoSEQ multiplex PCR. The sample lists 150,000 to 200,000 clones, approximately 93% occurring once. The starting material was peripheral blood, obtained 28 days after the second AZD1222 dose. The TCR was taken from an adult who received the AZD1222 COVID-19 vaccine. The gene calls are TRBV7-9 and TRBJ2-5, with unresolved D. CDR3 loop: CASSPGPAGQETQYF. Here the CDR3 DNA reads TGTGCCAGCAGCCCTGGCCCGGCTGGTCAGGAGACCCAGTACTTC.